What follows is one T cell receptor beta chain and its context. Its antigen is unknown. No per-base quality is available; no much larger clone lies one base away. This sample was taken from a study of tumor-infiltrating lymphocytes in primary liver carcinoma (TCRdb year 2017). Regarding the research as a whole: Of the five patients (three men and two women, aged 30 to 69 years), four had hepatocellular carcinoma and one had combined HCC and intrahepatic cholangiocarcinoma. The five patients had tumors staged T1-T3 N0M0, with maximum diameters ranging from about 4.2 to 11 cm. The study combined TCRbeta repertoire sequencing, expression microarrays and whole-exome sequencing across five regions of each liver tumor, with adjacent normal tissue and blood. Reproducibility between technical replicate repertoires was high, with correlation coefficients above 0.95 and mean shared-clone rates about 0.9. Each sample produced about 3.5 to 8 million productive TCRbeta reads, and read depth showed no significant difference between tissue types. TCRbeta repertoire sequencing covered about 35 specimens from 5 patients: roughly 25 tumor regions, 5 adjacent noncancerous liver tissues and 5 peripheral blood samples. General study outcomes and caveats: Only the TCR beta chain was sequenced, so true repertoire diversity is likely underestimated because unpaired alpha chains were not captured. Only 4 or 5 patients were included in the study, and the authors note that the findings should be validated in a larger study. Repertoire overlap was found to be higher between tumor regions (mean around 35%) than between tumor-adjacent (roughly 17%) or tumor-blood (around 15%) pairs, consistent with antigen-driven expansion. Since the samples were bulk and unsorted, there was no way to compare CD4+ and CD8+ T cell repertoires. The top 250 clones made up a significantly larger repertoire fraction in tumors than in blood (p = 0.039).

TCRbeta-specific cDNA was reverse-transcribed from 500 ng total RNA using a constant-region primer and ProtoScript II reverse transcriptase. The TCRbeta libraries were prepared through three rounds of nested multiplex PCR following a slightly modified ARM-PCR procedure. Each of the first two PCR rounds ran for about 10 cycles and used multiplex TRBV1-TRBV30 forward primers together with a Cbeta reverse primer. Sample barcodes and Illumina adapters were added in a final 25-cycle PCR with Deep VentR polymerase. Amplicons of 200-500 bp were gel-purified with a QIAquick gel extraction kit before sequencing. TCRbeta amplicons were sequenced on an Illumina HiSeq 2500 with 250-bp paired-end reads. Concerning the study's data processing: To recover full CDR3 sequences, reads were quality-trimmed using Trimmomatic v0.33 and paired reads were then merged using FLASH v1.2.11. V, D and J germline segments were assigned to the rearranged TCRbeta sequences using MiGEC v1.2.1b. Clonotype statistics and Shannon-Wiener diversity indices were calculated with VDJtools v1.0.0. Except for diversity analysis, only each sample's 250 most abundant clonotypes were used in subsequent analyses to reduce sampling bias. TCRdb trimmed the raw reads at Q25, called clones with MiXCR and kept productive beta chains. Rows with a matching CDR3 protein are joined into one entry that keeps the most common DNA and genes. These V and J calls rely on TCRdb rather than the paper's analysis. The sample table shows about 75,000 distinct CDR3 sequences, and about 75% are seen once. The ten largest make up about 26% of the sample.

Spanning cysteine to phenylalanine, the CDR3 consists of 14 amino acids. The read is trimmed to its CDR3 DNA, 42 bases read in frame from base 1. After removal of 6 bases from V and 4 bases from J, the junction retains 5 bases not matched to a gene. The germline V gene sets CDR1 to MDHEN and CDR2 to SYDVKM. Total RNA and DNA were co-extracted from about 19-30 mg of bulk tissue with the AllPrep DNA/RNA mini kit, without cell sorting. Surgical resection was performed in China between November 2015 and early 2016 on 5 or 6 patients with histopathologically diagnosed primary liver carcinoma. At the time of sampling, the patients were treatment-naive and had chronic HBV infection. Fresh tumor and adjacent tissue pieces were bisected, with one half stored in RNAlater at -80 degrees C and the other half sent for histology.

The chain was built from TRBV28 and TRBJ2-7; 11 bases in the middle match TRBD2. Sequencing was performed on tumor-adjacent normal liver tissue. The sequence derives from a man in his forties with primary liver carcinoma and hepatitis B virus infection. The DNA sequence is TGTGCCAGCAGCATACTAGCGGGAGCTTACGAGCAGTACTTC. The encoded protein is CASSILAGAYEQYF.